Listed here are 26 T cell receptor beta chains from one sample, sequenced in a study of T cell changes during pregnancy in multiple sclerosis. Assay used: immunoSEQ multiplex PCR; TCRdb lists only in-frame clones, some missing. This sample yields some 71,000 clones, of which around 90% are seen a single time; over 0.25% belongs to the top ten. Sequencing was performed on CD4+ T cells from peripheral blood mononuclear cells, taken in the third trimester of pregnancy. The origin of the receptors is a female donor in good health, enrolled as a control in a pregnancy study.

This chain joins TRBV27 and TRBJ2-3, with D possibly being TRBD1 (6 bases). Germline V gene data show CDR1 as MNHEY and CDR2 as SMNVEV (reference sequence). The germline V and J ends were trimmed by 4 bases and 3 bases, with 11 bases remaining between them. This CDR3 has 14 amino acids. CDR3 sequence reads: CASSWGQGTDTQYF. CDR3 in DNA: TGTGCCAGCAGTTGGGGGCAGGGGACAGATACGCAGTATTTT.

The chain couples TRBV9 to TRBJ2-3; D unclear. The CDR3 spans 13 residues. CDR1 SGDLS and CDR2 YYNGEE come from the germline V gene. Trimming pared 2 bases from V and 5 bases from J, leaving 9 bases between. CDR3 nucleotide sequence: TGTGCCAGCAGCGTGGTTCCAGGAGATACGCAGTATTTT. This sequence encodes CASSVVPGDTQYF.

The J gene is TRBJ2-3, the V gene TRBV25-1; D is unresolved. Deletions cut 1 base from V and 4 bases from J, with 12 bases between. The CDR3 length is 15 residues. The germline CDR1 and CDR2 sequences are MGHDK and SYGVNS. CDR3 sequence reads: CASSESRGLPDTQYF. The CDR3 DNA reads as TGTGCCAGCAGTGAATCGAGAGGTTTACCAGATACGCAGTATTTT.

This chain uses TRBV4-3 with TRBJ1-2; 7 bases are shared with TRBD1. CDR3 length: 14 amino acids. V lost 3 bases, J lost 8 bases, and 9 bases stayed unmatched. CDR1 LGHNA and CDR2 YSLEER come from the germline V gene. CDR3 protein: CASSHQTGVRGYTF. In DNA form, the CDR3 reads TGCGCCAGCAGCCACCAAACAGGGGTGCGCGGCTACACCTTC.

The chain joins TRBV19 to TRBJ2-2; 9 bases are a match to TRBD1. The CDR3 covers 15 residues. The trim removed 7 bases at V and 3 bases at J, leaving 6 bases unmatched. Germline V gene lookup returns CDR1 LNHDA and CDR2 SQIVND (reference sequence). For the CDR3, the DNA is TGTGCCAGTACCACCGGGACAGGGTACACCGGGGAGCTGTTTTTT. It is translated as CASTTGTGYTGELFF.

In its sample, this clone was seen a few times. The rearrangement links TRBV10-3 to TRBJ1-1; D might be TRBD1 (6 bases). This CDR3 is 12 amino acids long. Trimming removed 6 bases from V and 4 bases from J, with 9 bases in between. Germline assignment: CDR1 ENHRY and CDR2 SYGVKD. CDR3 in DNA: TGTGCCATCAGCCGACAGGCCACTGAAGCTTTCTTT. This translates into CAISRQATEAFF.

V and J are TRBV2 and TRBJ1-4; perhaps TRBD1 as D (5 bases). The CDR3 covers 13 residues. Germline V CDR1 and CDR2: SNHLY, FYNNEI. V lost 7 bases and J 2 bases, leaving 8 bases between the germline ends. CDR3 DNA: TGTGCCAGCACCAGGGTGACTAATGAAAAACTGTTTTTT. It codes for CASTRVTNEKLFF. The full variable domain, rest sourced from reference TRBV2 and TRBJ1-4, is EPEVTQTPSHQVTQMGQEVILRCVPISNHLYFYWYRQILGQKVEFLVSFYNNEISEKSEIFDDQFSVERPDGSNFTLKIRSTKLEDSAMYFCASTRVTNEKLFFGSGTQLSVL.

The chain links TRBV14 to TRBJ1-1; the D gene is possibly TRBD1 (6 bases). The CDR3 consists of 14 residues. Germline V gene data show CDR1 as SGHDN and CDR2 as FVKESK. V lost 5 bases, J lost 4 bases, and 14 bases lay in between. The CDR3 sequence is CASSGPGGPTEAFF. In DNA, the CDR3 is TGTGCCAGCAGCGGTCCGGGGGGGCCCACTGAAGCTTTCTTT.

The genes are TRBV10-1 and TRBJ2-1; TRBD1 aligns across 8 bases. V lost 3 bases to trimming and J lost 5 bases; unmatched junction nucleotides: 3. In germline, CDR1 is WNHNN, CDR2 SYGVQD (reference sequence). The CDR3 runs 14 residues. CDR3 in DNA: TGCGCCAGCAGTGAAGGACAGGGACACAATGAGCAGTTCTTC. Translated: CASSEGQGHNEQFF.

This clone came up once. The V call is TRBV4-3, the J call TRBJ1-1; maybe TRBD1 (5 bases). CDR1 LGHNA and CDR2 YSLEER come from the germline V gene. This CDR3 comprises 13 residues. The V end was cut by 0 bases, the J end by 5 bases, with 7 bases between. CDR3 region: CASSQEGGTEAFF. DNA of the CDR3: TGCGCCAGCAGCCAAGAGGGGGGAACTGAAGCTTTCTTT.

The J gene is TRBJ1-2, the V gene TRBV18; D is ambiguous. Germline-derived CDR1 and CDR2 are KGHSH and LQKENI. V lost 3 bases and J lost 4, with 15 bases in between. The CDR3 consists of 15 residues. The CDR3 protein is CASSPSVVPSYGYTF. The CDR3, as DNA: TGTGCCAGCTCACCCTCTGTTGTCCCTTCCTATGGCTACACCTTC.

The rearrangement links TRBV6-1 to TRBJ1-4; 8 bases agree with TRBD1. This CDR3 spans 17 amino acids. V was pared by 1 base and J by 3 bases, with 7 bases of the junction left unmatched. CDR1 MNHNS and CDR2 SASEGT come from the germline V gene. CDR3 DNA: TGTGCCAGCAGTGAAGGGGCAGGGGGCTGGTCTAATGAAAAACTGTTTTTT. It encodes CASSEGAGGWSNEKLFF.

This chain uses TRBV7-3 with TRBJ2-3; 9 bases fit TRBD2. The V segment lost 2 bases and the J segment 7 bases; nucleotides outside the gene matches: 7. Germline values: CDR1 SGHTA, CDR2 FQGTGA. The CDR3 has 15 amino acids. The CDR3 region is CASSLGGGAGNTQYF. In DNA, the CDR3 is TGTGCCAGCAGCTTAGGCGGGGGGGCCGGGAATACGCAGTATTTT.

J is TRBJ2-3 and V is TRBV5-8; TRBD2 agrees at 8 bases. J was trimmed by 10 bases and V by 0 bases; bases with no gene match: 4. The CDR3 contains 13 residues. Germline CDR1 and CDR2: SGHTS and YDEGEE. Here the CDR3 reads CASSLVRGGSQYF. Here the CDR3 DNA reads TGTGCCAGCAGCTTGGTTCGCGGGGGGTCGCAGTATTTT. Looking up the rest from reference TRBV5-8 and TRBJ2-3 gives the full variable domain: EAGVTQSPTHLIKTRGQQATLRCSPISGHTSVYWYQQALGLGLQFLLWYDEGEERNRGNFPPRFSGRQFPNYSSELNVNALELEDSALYLCASSLVRGGSQYFGPGTRLTVL.

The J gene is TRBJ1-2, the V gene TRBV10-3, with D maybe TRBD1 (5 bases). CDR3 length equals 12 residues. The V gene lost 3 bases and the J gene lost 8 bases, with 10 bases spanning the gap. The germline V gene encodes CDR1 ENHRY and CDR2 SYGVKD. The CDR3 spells CAISDAGMGYTF. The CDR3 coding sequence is TGTGCCATCAGTGACGCAGGGATGGGCTACACCTTC.

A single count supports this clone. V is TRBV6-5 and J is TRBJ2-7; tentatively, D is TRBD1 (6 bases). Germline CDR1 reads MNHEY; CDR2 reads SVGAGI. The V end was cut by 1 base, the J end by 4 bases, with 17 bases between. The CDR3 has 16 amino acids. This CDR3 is CASSYLGQSAAYEQYF. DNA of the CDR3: TGTGCCAGCAGTTACTTAGGACAGTCCGCTGCGTACGAGCAGTACTTC.

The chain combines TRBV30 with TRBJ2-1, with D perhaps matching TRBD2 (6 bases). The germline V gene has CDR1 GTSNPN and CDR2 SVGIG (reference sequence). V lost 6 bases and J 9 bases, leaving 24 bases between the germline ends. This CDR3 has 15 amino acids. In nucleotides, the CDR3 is TGTGCCTGCACATTACTAGTATCGTCCGGGGGTGAGCAGTTCTTC. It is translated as CACTLLVSSGGEQFF.

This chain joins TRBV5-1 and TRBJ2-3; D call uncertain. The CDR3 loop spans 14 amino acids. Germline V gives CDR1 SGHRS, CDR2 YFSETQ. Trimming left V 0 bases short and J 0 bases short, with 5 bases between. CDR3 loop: CASSLGGSTDTQYF. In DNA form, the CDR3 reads TGCGCCAGCAGCTTGGGCGGAAGCACAGATACGCAGTATTTT.

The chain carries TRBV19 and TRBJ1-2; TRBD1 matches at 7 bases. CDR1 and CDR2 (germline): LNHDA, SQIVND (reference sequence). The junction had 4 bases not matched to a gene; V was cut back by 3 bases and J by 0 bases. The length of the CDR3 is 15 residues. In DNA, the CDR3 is TGTGCCAGTAGTATTACAGGGGCCACTAACTATGGCTACACCTTC. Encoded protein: CASSITGATNYGYTF.

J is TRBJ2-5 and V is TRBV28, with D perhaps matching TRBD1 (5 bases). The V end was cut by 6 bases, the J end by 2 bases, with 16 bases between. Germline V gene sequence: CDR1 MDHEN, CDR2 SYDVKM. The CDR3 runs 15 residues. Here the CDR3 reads CASSPGGRQQETQYF. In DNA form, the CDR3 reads TGTGCCAGCAGCCCCGGTGGAAGACAGCAAGAGACCCAGTACTTC. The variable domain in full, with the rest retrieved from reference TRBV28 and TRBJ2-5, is DVKVTQSSRYLVKRTGEKVFLECVQDMDHENMFWYRQDPGLGLRLIYFSYDVKMKEKGDIPEGYSVSREKKERFSLILESASTNQTSMYLCASSPGGRQQETQYFGPGTRLLVL.

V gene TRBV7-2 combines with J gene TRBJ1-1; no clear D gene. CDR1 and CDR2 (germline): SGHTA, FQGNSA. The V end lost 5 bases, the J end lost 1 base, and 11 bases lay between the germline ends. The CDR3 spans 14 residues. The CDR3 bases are TGTGCCAGCAGCACTTACGCAGGGAACACTGAAGCTTTCTTT. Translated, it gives CASSTYAGNTEAFF.

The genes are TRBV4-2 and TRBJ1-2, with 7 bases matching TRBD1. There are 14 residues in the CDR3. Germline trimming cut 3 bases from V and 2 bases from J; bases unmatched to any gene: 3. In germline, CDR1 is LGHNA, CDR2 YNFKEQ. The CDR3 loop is CASSQAGGNYGYTF. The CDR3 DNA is TGTGCCAGCAGCCAGGCAGGGGGGAACTATGGCTACACCTTC.

The CDR3 bases are TGTGCCAGCAGCCCCGGACAGTTATATAGCAATCAGCCCCAGCATTTT. It codes for CASSPGQLYSNQPQHF. The chain couples TRBV27 to TRBJ1-5, with D maybe TRBD1 (6 bases). The CDR3 spans 16 residues. V was pared by 6 bases and J by 0 bases, with 15 bases between. Germline V gives CDR1 MNHEY, CDR2 SMNVEV (reference sequence).

The CDR3 sequence: CASSGPRVDNEQFF. The CDR3 region has the DNA TGTGCCAGCAGTGGGCCCAGGGTGGACAATGAGCAGTTCTTC. The J gene is TRBJ2-1, the V gene TRBV2, with D perhaps TRBD1 (5 bases). The V end lost 4 bases, the J end lost 5 bases, and 12 bases lay between the germline ends. This CDR3 is built from 14 residues. In germline, CDR1 is SNHLY, CDR2 FYNNEI.

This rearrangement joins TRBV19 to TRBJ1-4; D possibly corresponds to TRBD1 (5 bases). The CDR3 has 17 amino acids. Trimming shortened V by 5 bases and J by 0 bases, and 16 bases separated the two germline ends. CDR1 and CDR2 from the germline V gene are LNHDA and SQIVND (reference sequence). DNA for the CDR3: TGTGCCAGTAGTTTTCCGACAGCCACGACAACTAATGAAAAACTGTTTTTT. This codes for CASSFPTATTTNEKLFF.

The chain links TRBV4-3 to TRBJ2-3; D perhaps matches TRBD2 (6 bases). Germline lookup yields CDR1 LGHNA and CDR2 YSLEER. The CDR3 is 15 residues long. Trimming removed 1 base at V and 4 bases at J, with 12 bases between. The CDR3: CASSQVRGFADTQYF. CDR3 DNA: TGCGCCAGCAGCCAAGTGCGGGGATTCGCAGATACGCAGTATTTT.